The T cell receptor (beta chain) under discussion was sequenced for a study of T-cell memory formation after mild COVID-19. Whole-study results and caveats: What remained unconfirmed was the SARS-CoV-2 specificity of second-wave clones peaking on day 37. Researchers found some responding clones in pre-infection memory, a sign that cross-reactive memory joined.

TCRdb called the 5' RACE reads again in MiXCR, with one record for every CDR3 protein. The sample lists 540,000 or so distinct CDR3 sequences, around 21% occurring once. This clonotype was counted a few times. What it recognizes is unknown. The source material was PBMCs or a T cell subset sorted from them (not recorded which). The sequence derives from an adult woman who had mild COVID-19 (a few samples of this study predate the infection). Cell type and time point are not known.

CDR3 sequence reads: CASSLLWGSIEEQYF. The CDR3 nucleotides are TGTGCCAGCAGCTTATTGTGGGGGAGTATTGAGGAGCAGTACTTC. V and J are TRBV7-9 and TRBJ2-7; D is possibly TRBD1 or TRBD2 (5 bases each). This CDR3 is built from 15 residues. Trimming cost V 2 bases and J 7 bases, with 18 bases left between them. CDR1 is SEHNR, CDR2 FQNEAQ, per germline (reference sequence).